The 32 T cell receptor beta chains below come from one sample, sequenced in a study of cytomegalovirus exposure and HLA in healthy donors. With 60 Vbeta and 13 Jbeta primers, the PCR was carried out. Clones were sequenced by immunoSEQ multiplex PCR, and TCRdb holds only the in-frame ones, with some missing. Of 100,000 to 120,000 clones listed, over 65% are singletons. The sample was PBMCs. The receptors derive from a woman aged 40 to 50 in good health and CMV-seropositive.

V is TRBV5-1 and J is TRBJ2-3; the D gene is possibly TRBD1 (5 bases). The CDR3 covers 11 residues. Germline V gene data show CDR1 as SGHRS and CDR2 as YFSETQ. Trimming pared 4 bases from V and 8 bases from J, leaving 8 bases between. CDR3 protein: CASSRQGTQYF. The CDR3 region has the DNA TGCGCCAGCAGCCGGCAGGGTACGCAGTATTTT.

The chain combines TRBV6-1 with TRBJ1-2, with D possibly matching TRBD1 (6 bases). This CDR3 has 13 amino acids. V lost 6 bases to trimming and J lost 1 base, with 9 bases between them. Germline lookup yields CDR1 MNHNS and CDR2 SASEGT. The CDR3 sequence is CASRDSSNYGYTF. The CDR3 nucleotides are TGTGCCAGCAGGGACAGCAGTAACTATGGCTACACCTTC.

The chain couples TRBV7-6 to TRBJ2-2; 12 nucleotides match TRBD2. Losses at the gene ends were 5 bases for V and 3 bases for J; bases not matched to a gene: 4. CDR1 is SGHVS and CDR2 is FNYEAQ in the germline V gene. The CDR3 has 16 amino acids. CDR3 in amino acids: CASSPRLAGDTGELFF. The CDR3 region has the DNA TGTGCCAGCAGCCCAAGACTAGCGGGGGACACCGGGGAGCTGTTTTTT.

This sequence joins TRBV11-3 and TRBJ2-5; 9 positions agree with TRBD1. The better agreement between TRBJ2-7 and the DNA end casts doubt on the J call. Per the germline V gene, CDR1 is SGHNT and CDR2 is YENEEA. The CDR3 has 13 amino acids. The chain's CDR3 is CASSPQGAYEQYF. In DNA form, the CDR3 reads TGTGCCAGCAGCCCACAGGGGGCTTACGAGCAGTACTTC.

This clone was seen more than once but under ten times. The J gene is TRBJ1-1, the V gene TRBV11-1; TRBD1 might be the D (5 bases). This CDR3 has 14 residues. CDR1 and CDR2 (germline): SGHAT, FQDESV (reference sequence). The germline V and J ends were trimmed by 1 base and 5 bases, with 11 bases remaining between them. CDR3 DNA sequence: TGTGCCAGCAGCTTAGAAGGGGTAGGGACTGAAGCTTTCTTT. It codes for CASSLEGVGTEAFF.

This chain uses TRBV18 with TRBJ2-5; perhaps TRBD2 as D (5 bases). The CDR3 is made up of 13 amino acids. Germline-derived CDR1 and CDR2 are KGHSH and LQKENI. With 3 bases removed from V and 5 bases from J, the gap between germline ends came to 10 bases. The CDR3 DNA follows: TGTGCCAGCTCACCCGGCCGCGGGGAGACCCAGTACTTC. This codes for CASSPGRGETQYF.

The rearrangement joins TRBV10-3 to TRBJ2-5; D gene uncertain. This CDR3 has 15 amino acids. Per the germline V gene, CDR1 is ENHRY and CDR2 is SYGVKD. V was pared by 3 bases and J by 1 base, with 12 bases between. CDR3 sequence: CAISDTTFTQETQYF. In DNA, the CDR3 is TGTGCCATCAGTGACACGACTTTTACCCAAGAGACCCAGTACTTC.

This chain uses TRBV11-3 with TRBJ2-1; 8 nucleotides agree with TRBD1. Losses at the gene ends were 5 bases for V and 7 bases for J; bases not matched to a gene: 7. The length of the CDR3 is 14 residues. Germline V gives CDR1 SGHNT, CDR2 YENEEA. The chain's CDR3 is CASSPGGVRNEQFF. The CDR3 coding sequence is TGTGCCAGCAGCCCAGGGGGCGTGAGGAATGAGCAGTTCTTC.

This clone has more than one count but fewer than ten. The chain uses TRBV14 and TRBJ2-7, with D possibly being TRBD2 (6 bases). Germline CDR1 SGHDN, CDR2 FVKESK. The V and J ends lost 1 base and 3 bases respectively, with 7 bases between them. CDR3 length: 13 amino acids. This CDR3 reads CASSQAGDYEQYF. The DNA for the CDR3 is TGTGCCAGCAGCCAAGCGGGGGACTACGAGCAGTACTTC.

The chain uses TRBV27 and TRBJ2-1; 11 nucleotides line up with TRBD2. The germline gives CDR1 MNHEY, CDR2 SMNVEV (reference sequence). CDR3 length: 15 residues. V shed 6 bases, J shed 3 bases, and the junction held 4 bases outside the gene matches. The CDR3 nucleotides read TGTGCCAGCAGAACGGGACTAGCGGTCTACAATGAGCAGTTCTTC. It codes for CASRTGLAVYNEQFF.

The rearrangement links TRBV6-6 to TRBJ2-5; the D gene is possibly TRBD2 (7 bases). Trimming removed 0 bases from V and 5 bases from J, with 13 bases in between. CDR1 and CDR2 (germline): MNHNY, SVGAGI (reference sequence). The CDR3 runs to 15 residues. The CDR3 here is CASSYSGGRGETQYF. The DNA of the CDR3 is TGTGCCAGCAGTTACTCAGGGGGGAGGGGGGAGACCCAGTACTTC.

The chain joins TRBV4-3 to TRBJ2-7, with 7 positions matching TRBD1. The V gene's germline CDR1 is LGHNA and CDR2 YSLEER. This CDR3 has 15 amino acids. The V gene end was trimmed by 1 base and the J gene end by 3 bases; junction bases not matched to a gene: 6. The CDR3 nucleotides are TGCGCCAGCAGCCAAGTTGGGACAGTTGGCTACGAGCAGTACTTC. Amino acids: CASSQVGTVGYEQYF.

This chain links TRBV18 with TRBJ1-5; D not resolved. Looked up from germline, CDR1 is KGHSH and CDR2 is LQKENI. Between the trimmed V and J ends, which lost 2 bases and 4 bases, there was a span of 9 bases. The CDR3 runs 14 residues. CDR3 sequence reads: CASSPKEINQPQHF. CDR3 nucleotide sequence: TGTGCCAGCTCACCAAAAGAGATAAATCAGCCCCAGCATTTT.

V is TRBV5-1 and J is TRBJ2-7, with 7 positions matching TRBD1. CDR3 size: 14 residues. Germline trimming cut 2 bases from V and 3 bases from J; bases unmatched to any gene: 5. Germline V gives CDR1 SGHRS, CDR2 YFSETQ. The CDR3 protein is CASSFSGTVYEQYF. The CDR3 coding sequence is TGCGCCAGCAGCTTCTCCGGGACAGTCTACGAGCAGTACTTC. Full variable domain (rest looked up from reference TRBV5-1 and TRBJ2-7): KAGVTQTPRYLIKTRGQQVTLSCSPISGHRSVSWYQQTPGQGLQFLFEYFSETQRNKGNFPGRFSGRQFSNSRSEMNVSTLELGDSALYLCASSFSGTVYEQYFGPGTRLTVT.

The rearrangement uses TRBV11-3 and TRBJ2-1; the D gene is possibly TRBD1 (6 bases). V was pared by 1 base and J by 9 bases, with 16 bases between. There are 15 residues in the CDR3. Germline-derived CDR1 and CDR2 are SGHNT and YENEEA. The CDR3 is CASSLVSGAQGEQFF. CDR3 DNA: TGTGCCAGCAGCTTAGTTTCAGGGGCGCAGGGTGAGCAGTTCTTC. The entire variable domain, with the rest obtained from reference TRBV11-3 and TRBJ2-1, is as follows: EAGVVQSPRYKIIEKKQPVAFWCNPISGHNTLYWYLQNLGQGPELLIRYENEEAVDDSQLPKDRFSAERLKGVDSTLKIQPAELGDSAVYLCASSLVSGAQGEQFFGPGTRLTVL.

The chain recombines TRBV4-1 with TRBJ1-2; 12 nucleotides align to TRBD1. Germline V gene lookup returns CDR1 MGHRA and CDR2 YSYEKL. The CDR3 sequence is 15 residues long. The J segment lost 6 bases and the V segment lost 2 bases, leaving 4 bases of the junction unmatched. CDR3 DNA sequence: TGCGCCAGCAGCCAACCCCGGGACAGGGGGCATGGCTACACCTTC. Protein sequence: CASSQPRDRGHGYTF.

This chain connects TRBV5-8 to TRBJ1-6, with 8 positions matching TRBD1. V dropped 4 bases and J dropped 0; count of bases not matched to a gene: 9. The CDR3 totals 18 residues. Looked up from germline, CDR1 is SGHTS and CDR2 is YDEGEE. CDR3 residues: CASSRGQGPSSYNSPLHF. DNA of the CDR3: TGTGCCAGCAGCAGAGGACAGGGTCCTAGCTCCTATAATTCACCCCTCCACTTT.

This clone has just a few counts. CDR3 nucleotides: TGCGCCAGCAGCTTGGAACCCGGGACAAGGAATGAAAAACTGTTTTTT. It encodes CASSLEPGTRNEKLFF. J is TRBJ1-4 and V is TRBV5-1, with D tentatively TRBD1 (6 bases). The CDR3 length is 16 residues. The V end was cut by 0 bases, the J end by 5 bases, with 14 bases between. Per germline, CDR1 SGHRS and CDR2 YFSETQ.

This chain links TRBV11-3 with TRBJ2-1; D possibly corresponds to TRBD2 (6 bases). V was clipped by 5 bases and J by 4 bases, with 15 bases between them. This CDR3 comprises 15 residues. Germline V gene data show CDR1 as SGHNT and CDR2 as YENEEA. The CDR3 reads CASSPLANRYNEQFF. CDR3 sequence (DNA): TGTGCCAGCAGCCCGCTAGCGAACCGGTACAATGAGCAGTTCTTC.

This chain links TRBV5-6 with TRBJ2-7; D possibly corresponds to TRBD2 (5 bases). The ends were cut back, 4 bases at V and 2 bases at J, with 13 bases in the middle. Per the germline V gene, CDR1 is SGHDT and CDR2 is YYEEEE. The CDR3 extends over 14 amino acids. The CDR3 bases are TGTGCCAGCAGCCGGACTCCGCTCACCTACGAGCAGTACTTC. This sequence encodes CASSRTPLTYEQYF.

Only a few counts were recorded for this clone. This sequence joins TRBV11-1 and TRBJ2-3; possibly TRBD2 for D (6 bases). Trimming pared 2 bases from V and 0 bases from J, leaving 15 bases between. Germline CDR1 SGHAT, CDR2 FQDESV (reference sequence). This CDR3 has 17 amino acids. Here the CDR3 DNA reads TGTGCCAGCAGCTTAAGGAGGGGAACCCCTAGCACAGATACGCAGTATTTT. This encodes CASSLRRGTPSTDTQYF.

Only a few counts were recorded for this clone. This chain joins TRBV5-6 and TRBJ1-1; perhaps TRBD1 as D (5 bases). The CDR3 runs 14 residues. The germline gives CDR1 SGHDT, CDR2 YYEEEE. V dropped 2 bases and J dropped 4 bases, with 12 bases sitting between them. CDR3 in amino acids: CASSFVDGGTEAFF. The CDR3 DNA sequence: TGTGCCAGCAGCTTCGTGGACGGGGGCACTGAAGCTTTCTTT. The variable domain in full, with the rest retrieved from reference TRBV5-6 and TRBJ1-1, is DAGVTQSPTHLIKTRGQQVTLRCSPKSGHDTVSWYQQALGQGPQFIFQYYEEEERQRGNFPDRFSGHQFPNYSSELNVNALLLGDSALYLCASSFVDGGTEAFFGQGTRLTVV.

This chain uses TRBV11-2 with TRBJ2-7, with TRBD1 identical over 8 bases. The CDR3 contains 16 residues. V was pared by 5 bases and J by 2 bases, with 11 bases of the junction left unmatched. Germline-derived CDR1 and CDR2 are SGHAT and FQNNGV. CDR3 region: CASSPIHGQGPYEQYF. CDR3 nucleotides: TGTGCCAGCAGCCCCATCCATGGACAGGGACCCTACGAGCAGTACTTC.

The sample holds a few counts of this clone. The chain carries TRBV5-4 and TRBJ2-2; weak D call: TRBD1 (6 bases). Trimming stripped 4 bases from V and 0 bases from J, with 13 bases between. The CDR3 has 16 amino acids. Germline V lookup: CDR1 SGHNT, CDR2 YYREEE (reference sequence). The CDR3 coding sequence is TGTGCCAGCAGCCCCCCTAACAGGGCGAACACCGGGGAGCTGTTTTTT. Encoded protein: CASSPPNRANTGELFF.

The chain uses TRBV7-3 and TRBJ1-3, with D unclear. This CDR3 has 15 amino acids. Trimming took off 1 base at V and 0 bases at J, with 7 bases between the two ends. CDR1 and CDR2 (germline): SGHTA, FQGTGA. The CDR3 nucleotides read TGTGCCAGCAGCTTAAAAGGCGGCTCTGGAAACACCATATATTTT. Translation: CASSLKGGSGNTIYF.

This clone was found a few times. CDR3 in DNA: TGTGCCAGCAGCCTGACAGGGGCCCCTCTAACGAACACTGAAGCTTTCTTT. Its protein product is CASSLTGAPLTNTEAFF. The rearrangement joins TRBV27 to TRBJ1-1, with 8 bases lining up with TRBD1. The CDR3 loop spans 17 amino acids. V shed 6 bases and J 1 base; nucleotides not matched to a gene: 13. CDR1 and CDR2 from the germline V gene are MNHEY and SMNVEV (reference sequence).

This chain connects TRBV7-2 to TRBJ2-5; a weak D match, TRBD1 (6 bases). The J call could be wrong; TRBJ2-7 is a better fit for the DNA end. The length of the CDR3 is 14 residues. The germline gives CDR1 SGHTA, CDR2 FQGNSA. CDR3 residues: CASSLSQGPYEQYF. The CDR3 coding sequence is TGTGCCAGCAGCTTAAGTCAGGGGCCCTACGAGCAGTACTTC.

This rearrangement joins TRBV7-2 to TRBJ1-1; 9 bases are shared with TRBD1. The length of the CDR3 is 15 residues. The trim removed 3 bases at V and 4 bases at J, leaving 6 bases unmatched. CDR1 SGHTA and CDR2 FQGNSA come from the germline V gene. The CDR3 nucleotides read TGTGCCAGCAGCTTTCTACAGGGGGCTCGCACTGAAGCTTTCTTT. Translating gives CASSFLQGARTEAFF.

This sequence joins TRBV7-9 and TRBJ2-7; D may be TRBD2 (5 bases). Trimming shortened V by 5 bases and J by 7 bases, and 12 bases separated the two germline ends. The length of the CDR3 is 12 residues. The germline gives CDR1 SEHNR, CDR2 FQNEAQ (reference sequence). This chain's CDR3 is CASSLSTGEQYF. The DNA of the CDR3 is TGTGCCAGCAGCCTCAGCACGGGAGAGCAGTACTTC.

The rearrangement uses TRBV27 and TRBJ1-1, with a weak D call TRBD1 (5 bases). Germline loops: CDR1 MNHEY, CDR2 SMNVEV (reference sequence). CDR3 size: 14 residues. Trimming took off 0 bases at V and 4 bases at J, with 9 bases between the two ends. The CDR3 sequence is CASSLSGRVTEAFF. For the CDR3, the DNA is TGTGCCAGCAGTTTATCAGGCAGGGTCACTGAAGCTTTCTTT.

The chain has TRBV14 and TRBJ2-3, with 10 bases fitting TRBD1. J was trimmed by 5 bases and V by 4 bases; bases with no gene match: 18. The CDR3 runs to 19 residues. Germline V lookup: CDR1 SGHDN, CDR2 FVKESK. The CDR3 region has the DNA TGTGCCAGCAGCCCCCCGAGGGGGACAGGGGTTGGGCAATTAGATACGCAGTATTTT. It translates to CASSPPRGTGVGQLDTQYF.

This clone appeared many times. The chain employs TRBV18 and TRBJ1-3; TRBD1 is a possible D gene (6 bases). The CDR3 runs to 15 residues. Deletions cut 4 bases from V and 0 bases from J, with 10 bases between. Germline V gene sequence: CDR1 KGHSH, CDR2 LQKENI. CDR3 sequence (DNA): TGTGCCAGCTCACAGACAGGAGGCTCTGGAAACACCATATATTTT. It is translated as CASSQTGGSGNTIYF.